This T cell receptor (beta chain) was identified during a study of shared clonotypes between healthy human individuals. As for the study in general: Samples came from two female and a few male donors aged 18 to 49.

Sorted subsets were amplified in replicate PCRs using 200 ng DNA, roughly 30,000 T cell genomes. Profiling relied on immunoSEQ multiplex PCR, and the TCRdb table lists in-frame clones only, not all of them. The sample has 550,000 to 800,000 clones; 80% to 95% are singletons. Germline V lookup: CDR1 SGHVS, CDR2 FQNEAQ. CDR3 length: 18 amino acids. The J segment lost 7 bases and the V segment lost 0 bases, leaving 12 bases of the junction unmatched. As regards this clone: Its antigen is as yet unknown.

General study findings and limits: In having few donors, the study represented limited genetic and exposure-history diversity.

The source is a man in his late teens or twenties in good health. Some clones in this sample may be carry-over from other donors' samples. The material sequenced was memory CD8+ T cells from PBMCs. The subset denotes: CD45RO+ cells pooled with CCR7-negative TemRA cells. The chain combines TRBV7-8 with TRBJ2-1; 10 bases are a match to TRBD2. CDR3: CASSLAFGGTSEGNEQFF. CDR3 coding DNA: TGTGCCAGCAGCTTAGCATTCGGCGGGACTAGCGAAGGAAATGAGCAGTTCTTC.